This passage covers 25 T cell receptor beta chains from one sample sequenced in a study of regulatory T cells in long-lasting Graves disease. The time point is: newly diagnosed GD, antithyroid drugs for less than 3 months. RNA extracted from PBMCs served as the sequencing template. According to the study, TCR beta libraries were built with iRepertoire HTBI primers and CDR3-region Arm-PCR. TCRdb called the multiplex PCR reads again in MiXCR, with one record for every CDR3 protein. Of hundreds of thousands of distinct CDR3 sequences in the sample, approximately 16% are singletons; the top ten hold about 8.3%. These data were likewise used in another study, on T cells in Graves' hyperthyroidism and ophthalmopathy.

The sequences come from peripheral blood mononuclear cells (PBMCs), collected at new diagnosis, from a patient treated with antithyroid drugs. These receptor sequences come from a woman aged 35 to 49 with Graves disease.

Of note for this clonotype: A read error is likely here: a far larger clone is one base away. The rearrangement uses TRBV2 and TRBJ2-1, with 8 bases aligning to TRBD1. The closer fit of TRBJ2-4 to the DNA end suggests the J call may be wrong. Germline assignment: CDR1 SNHLY and CDR2 FYNNEI. The CDR3 spans 15 residues. CDR3 residues: CASGRTGRAKNIQYF. CDR3 bases: TGTGCCAGCGGCCGGACAGGGCGTGCCAAAAACATTCAGTACTTC.

There are many counts of this clonotype. V usage is TRBV11-2 and J usage is TRBJ1-2, with unresolved D. V lost 0 bases to trimming and J lost 7 bases, with 12 bases between them. CDR1 and CDR2 (germline): SGHAT, FQNNGV. CDR3 length: 14 residues. CDR3 loop: CASSLEPKGFGYTF. CDR3 nucleotide sequence: TGTGCCAGCAGCTTAGAACCGAAAGGGTTTGGCTACACCTTC. Based on the CDR3 plus reference TRBV11-2 and TRBJ1-2, the full variable domain is EAGVAQSPRYKIIEKRQSVAFWCNPISGHATLYWYQQILGQGPKLLIQFQNNGVVDDSQLPKDRFSAERLKGVDSTLKIQPAKLEDSAVYLCASSLEPKGFGYTFGSGTRLTVV.

The sample holds many counts of this clonotype. The J gene is TRBJ2-3, the V gene TRBV6-1; 14 nucleotides agree with TRBD2. The germline V gene encodes CDR1 MNHNS and CDR2 SASEGT. The CDR3 runs to 17 residues. The J segment lost 5 bases and the V segment lost 10 bases, leaving 14 bases of the junction unmatched. Here the CDR3 reads CATFAGLAGAPGDTQYF. DNA of the CDR3: TGTGCCACCTTTGCGGGACTAGCGGGAGCCCCAGGAGATACGCAGTATTTT.

The DNA for the CDR3 is TGTGCCAGTAGCAGGGGAGGCACAGGGCCTCGGGAGCAGTACTTC. The encoded protein is CASSRGGTGPREQYF. This rearrangement joins TRBV19 to TRBJ2-7; TRBD1 or TRBD2 may be the D gene (6 bases each). V lost 6 bases to trimming and J lost 7 bases, with 22 bases between them. The CDR3 is 15 amino acids. Germline V gives CDR1 LNHDA, CDR2 SQIVND (reference sequence).

This chain links TRBV19 with TRBJ2-7; D uncertain. The germline gives CDR1 LNHDA, CDR2 SQIVND (reference sequence). The CDR3 runs 13 residues. V gave up 3 bases and J gave up 2 bases, with 8 bases separating them. CDR3 sequence (DNA): TGTGCCAGTAGTATGGTTGGAACCTACGAGCAGTACTTC. The encoded protein is CASSMVGTYEQYF.

This clonotype was detected only a few times. This may stem from a read error, because a much larger clone lies one nucleotide away. Lacking the conserved final phenylalanine or tryptophan, this CDR3 likely reflects a read error. This chain connects TRBV11-1 to TRBJ2-7, with 9 positions matching TRBD1. The V gene's germline CDR1 is SGHAT and CDR2 FQDESV (reference sequence). V was clipped by 6 bases and J by 2 bases; unmatched bases: 2. The CDR3 spans 13 residues. The CDR3 region is CASRRTGAYEQYL. Written as DNA, the CDR3 is TGTGCCAGCAGACGGACAGGGGCCTACGAGCAGTACCTC.

CDR3 DNA: TGTGCCAGCAGTTCGGACGGAGACTCTGGAAACACCATATATTTT. Amino acid sequence: CASSSDGDSGNTIYF. The chain is built from TRBV6-5 and TRBJ1-3; the D is unclear. This CDR3 is 15 amino acids long. Germline CDR1 is MNHEY and CDR2 is SVGAGI. V gave up 4 bases and J gave up 0 bases, with 10 bases separating them.

CDR3 sequence reads: CASSQVWDSEKLFF. The CDR3 coding sequence is TGCGCCAGCAGCCAAGTTTGGGATAGTGAAAAACTGTTTTTT. This chain uses TRBV4-1 with TRBJ1-4; unclear D gene. The CDR3 runs to 14 residues. Trimming pared 1 base from V and 7 bases from J, leaving 10 bases between. Germline V gene lookup returns CDR1 MGHRA and CDR2 YSYEKL.

The chain employs TRBV3-1 and TRBJ2-1; D possibly uses TRBD1 or TRBD2 (5 bases each). Germline V gene sequence: CDR1 LGHDT, CDR2 YNNKEL (reference sequence). The CDR3 runs 17 residues. Trimming shortened V by 2 bases and J by 5 bases, and 19 bases separated the two germline ends. CDR3 region: CASSQPLRLGRDNEQFF. The CDR3 DNA sequence: TGTGCCAGCAGCCAACCTTTAAGATTGGGACGAGACAATGAGCAGTTCTTC.

This clonotype occurred a few times. The chain links TRBV24-1 to TRBJ2-1; D call uncertain. V lost 1 base and J 6 bases, leaving 15 bases between the germline ends. CDR3 length: 16 residues. Per germline, CDR1 KGHDR and CDR2 SFDVKD. The CDR3 is CATSDLAGKELNEQFF. The CDR3 DNA sequence: TGTGCCACCAGTGATTTAGCTGGGAAGGAGCTCAATGAGCAGTTCTTC.

This clonotype has just a few counts. The chain combines TRBV3-1 with TRBJ1-1; no clear D. The V gene's germline CDR1 is LGHDT and CDR2 YNNKEL (reference sequence). V was trimmed by 1 base and J by 5 bases, leaving 14 bases between them. The CDR3 is made up of 15 amino acids. CDR3 sequence (DNA): TGTGCCAGCAGCCAAGTTTTGGTAGGGAAGACTGAAGCTTTCTTT. Its translation is CASSQVLVGKTEAFF.

This clonotype occurred many times. The chain combines TRBV13 with TRBJ2-7; TRBD2 agrees at 7 bases. The germline V gene encodes CDR1 PRHDT and CDR2 FYEKMQ (reference sequence). V shed 5 bases and J 0 bases; nucleotides not matched to a gene: 10. This CDR3 has 16 amino acids. For the CDR3, the DNA is TGTGCCAGCAGCCACCCTAGCGGAGGGAGCTCCTACGAGCAGTACTTC. This gives the protein CASSHPSGGSSYEQYF.

The chain carries TRBV3-1 and TRBJ1-5, with D perhaps matching TRBD1 (6 bases). The ends were cut back, 3 bases at V and 6 bases at J, with 9 bases in the middle. This CDR3 contains 13 residues. Germline assignment: CDR1 LGHDT and CDR2 YNNKEL (reference sequence). The CDR3 protein is CASSQGAVQPQHF. CDR3 bases: TGTGCCAGCAGCCAGGGGGCTGTTCAGCCCCAGCATTTT.

This clonotype has at least ten counts. The chain recombines TRBV24-1 with TRBJ2-1, with a tentative D call TRBD2 (7 bases). The germline CDR1 and CDR2 sequences are KGHDR and SFDVKD. This CDR3 spans 15 amino acids. With 1 base removed from V and 4 bases from J, the gap between germline ends came to 10 bases. In DNA form, the CDR3 reads TGTGCCACCAGTGATTTAGGGAGGGGGTACAATGAGCAGTTCTTC. This translates into CATSDLGRGYNEQFF.

This clonotype was found many times. The rearrangement uses TRBV7-2 and TRBJ2-1, with 7 bases that match TRBD2. V shed 5 bases, J shed 8 bases, and the junction held 15 bases outside the gene matches. The length of the CDR3 is 16 residues. Germline V lookup: CDR1 SGHTA, CDR2 FQGNSA. The CDR3 sequence: CASSPPSGAGIHEQFF. The CDR3 DNA reads as TGTGCCAGCAGCCCGCCTAGCGGAGCAGGTATTCATGAGCAGTTCTTC. Looking up the rest from reference TRBV7-2 and TRBJ2-1 gives the full variable domain: GAGVSQSPSNKVTEKGKDVELRCDPISGHTALYWYRQSLGQGLEFLIYFQGNSAPDKSGLPSDRFSAERTGGSVSTLTIQRTQQEDSAVYLCASSPPSGAGIHEQFFGPGTRLTVL.

This clonotype was observed at least ten times. The chain uses TRBV4-1 and TRBJ2-7, with TRBD1 matching over 8 bases. V gave up 0 bases and J gave up 2 bases; unmatched junction bases: 3. CDR1 MGHRA and CDR2 YSYEKL come from the germline V gene. The CDR3 sequence is 15 residues long. The CDR3 DNA reads TGCGCCAGCAGCCAAGATACAGGGGGTCCCTACGAGCAGTACTTC. Its translation is CASSQDTGGPYEQYF.

This clonotype was detected only a few times. V usage is TRBV7-9 and J usage is TRBJ2-5; D is uncertain. This CDR3 region has 14 residues. V was cut by 5 bases and J by 0 bases, with 10 bases left in between. Per germline, CDR1 SEHNR and CDR2 FQNEAQ (reference sequence). The DNA for the CDR3 is TGTGCCAGCAGCCGGGTTGGCTACCAAGAGACCCAGTACTTC. Translation: CASSRVGYQETQYF.

This clonotype was seen ten or more times. The rearrangement joins TRBV11-1 to TRBJ2-5; TRBD2 aligns across 9 bases. The V and J ends lost 2 bases and 5 bases, in that order; junction bases with no gene match: 3. CDR3 size: 14 residues. From germline, CDR1 is SGHAT and CDR2 FQDESV (reference sequence). The CDR3 bases are TGTGCCAGCAGCTTATCTACTAGCGGGGAGACCCAGTACTTC. As protein: CASSLSTSGETQYF.

The rearrangement joins TRBV6-1 to TRBJ2-1; D may correspond to TRBD1 or TRBD2 (6 bases each). The DNA matches TRBJ2-5 better at its end, which makes the J call doubtful. Per germline, CDR1 MNHNS and CDR2 SASEGT. The CDR3 has 14 residues. CDR3 sequence reads: CASLRDTRGKTQYF. In DNA, the CDR3 is TGTGCCAGCCTCCGGGACACTCGCGGGAAGACCCAGTACTTC.

The V gene is TRBV20-1, the J gene TRBJ2-2; D is ambiguous. Trimming took off 5 bases at V and 2 bases at J, with 12 bases between the two ends. This CDR3 has 14 amino acids. Germline V gene lookup returns CDR1 DFQATT and CDR2 SNEGSKA (reference sequence). The CDR3 nucleotides read TGCAGTGCTTCCGAGGTCCGAAACACCGGGGAGCTGTTTTTT. Amino acid sequence: CSASEVRNTGELFF.

This clonotype showed up many times. This chain uses TRBV12-3 or TRBV12-4 with TRBJ1-2, with D perhaps TRBD1 (5 bases). Trimming shortened V by 3 bases and J by 7 bases, and 15 bases separated the two germline ends. The CDR3 length is 14 residues. CDR3 sequence: CASSLETALGGYTF. The CDR3 DNA follows: TGTGCCAGCAGTTTGGAGACAGCTCTGGGTGGCTACACCTTC.

V usage is TRBV12-3 or TRBV12-4 and J usage is TRBJ1-2; D may be TRBD1 (5 bases). The CDR3 is 15 residues long. Trimming took off 2 bases at V and 2 bases at J, with 12 bases between the two ends. The CDR3 protein is CASSLSGQGNYGYTF. CDR3 bases: TGTGCCAGCAGTTTAAGCGGCCAGGGAAACTATGGCTACACCTTC.

In this sample, this clonotype turned up many times. The chain couples TRBV28 to TRBJ2-3, with no clear D. Trimming took off 5 bases at V and 0 bases at J, with 9 bases between the two ends. The germline V gene encodes CDR1 MDHEN and CDR2 SYDVKM. The CDR3 is 14 amino acids. For the CDR3, the DNA is TGTGCCAGCAGTGCAGGAGATAGCACAGATACGCAGTATTTT. This encodes CASSAGDSTDTQYF. Using reference TRBV28 and TRBJ2-3 for the parts outside the CDR3, the full variable domain is DVKVTQSSRYLVKRTGEKVFLECVQDMDHENMFWYRQDPGLGLRLIYFSYDVKMKEKGDIPEGYSVSREKKERFSLILESASTNQTSMYLCASSAGDSTDTQYFGPGTRLTVL.

This clonotype was seen at least ten times. The chain uses TRBV20-1 and TRBJ2-5, with 7 bases matching TRBD1. Losses at the gene ends were 5 bases for V and 2 bases for J; bases not matched to a gene: 8. The CDR3 sequence is 14 residues long. CDR1 is DFQATT and CDR2 is SNEGSKA in the germline V gene (reference sequence). Here the CDR3 reads CSAGSGTEQETQYF. The DNA of the CDR3 is TGCAGTGCTGGATCCGGGACAGAACAAGAGACCCAGTACTTC.

This clonotype was picked up many times. The gene calls are TRBV25-1 and TRBJ2-3, with D unresolved. This CDR3 comprises 12 residues. From germline, CDR1 is MGHDK and CDR2 SYGVNS. The V end lost 3 bases, the J end lost 2 bases, and 3 bases lay between the germline ends. DNA for the CDR3: TGTGCCAGCAGTGAGAACACAGATACGCAGTATTTT. It is translated as CASSENTDTQYF.